This T cell receptor (beta chain) was obtained from a study of cytomegalovirus exposure and HLA in healthy donors. Overall study findings and caveats: Overall, roughly 150 TCR beta chains were annotated as cytomegalovirus-associated. The authors confirmed in vitro that a few CMV-associated chains were specific for CMV antigens. Many donors shared some public TCRs, even though most TCR sequences were rare.

Concerning this clone: What it binds is not known.

The germline gives CDR1 SGDLS, CDR2 YYNGEE. V trimming: 4 bases; J trimming: 8 bases; junction bases outside the gene matches: 9. The CDR3 length is 14 residues. The assay was immunoSEQ multiplex PCR, and TCRdb's table has in-frame clones only and misses some. Of around 140,000 clones in the sample, 80% to 90% were seen once. The rearrangement uses TRBV9 and TRBJ1-2, with 9 bases that match TRBD1. Sequencing input: PBMCs. The receptor was derived from a woman between 18 and 29 years old in good health and CMV-seronegative. The CDR3 region is CASSQAGQGVGYTF. DNA of the CDR3: TGTGCCAGCAGCCAGGCGGGACAGGGAGTGGGCTACACCTTC.